This T cell receptor (beta chain) was documented in a study of blood T cell repertoires in COVID-19. This CDR3 is built from 17 residues. Trimming removed 0 bases from V and 5 bases from J; junction bases left unmatched: 9. Germline V gene data show CDR1 as LGHDT and CDR2 as YNNKEL (reference sequence). In the authors' workflow: Estimated nucleated cell counts came from reference gene primer amplification. Sequencing used immunoSEQ multiplex PCR; TCRdb keeps in-frame clones, though not all of them. V, J and clone size are those of that table, while D and trimming were read from the DNA. The table shows approximately 50,000 clones, with 87% occurring only once.

This receptor was identified in a man in his fifties or sixties with active COVID-19. Sample: peripheral blood. This chain uses TRBV3-1 (or the pseudogene TRBV3-2) with TRBJ2-3; 9 nucleotides align to TRBD2. CDR3 in DNA: TGTGCCAGCAGCCAAGATCTGCGGGGGGGCGGCGTAGATACGCAGTATTTT. Protein product: CASSQDLRGGGVDTQYF.